The rows below give T cell receptor beta chains drawn from one sample of a study of blood T cells in healthy people across ages. One entry per CDR3 protein, called by TCRdb with MiXCR from the 5' RACE reads. The table includes about 600,000 distinct CDR3 sequences, less than 60% detected once. Material for sequencing was blood. Source of these receptors: a man older than 75 in good health. CDR3s include the opening cysteine and the closing phenylalanine or tryptophan. The D gene is left open where the match is weak. Some rows mark clone size as missing; the rest say once, few, many or name a class of expanded clone.

abundance	j_gene	v_gene	d_gene	CDR3aa	CDR3nt
NA	TRBJ2-5	TRBV20-1	TRBD2	CSAKGRGQETQYF	TGCAGTGCTAAGGGGAGGGGACAAGAGACCCAGTACTTC
NA	TRBJ2-1	TRBV5-1	NA	CASSFRAGGGDEQFF	TGCGCCAGCAGCTTCCGAGCGGGTGGCGGGGATGAGCAGTTCTTC
few	TRBJ2-1	TRBV7-9	TRBD2	CASSLSSSGRARDNEQFF	TGTGCCAGCAGCTTATCTAGTAGCGGGAGGGCCCGGGACAATGAGCAGTTCTTC
many	TRBJ2-7	TRBV13	NA	CASSRRTGSYEQYF	TGTGCCAGCAGCCGGAGGACTGGTTCCTACGAGCAGTACTTC
few	TRBJ2-5	TRBV14	TRBD2	CASSHAGTRETQYF	TGTGCCAGCAGCCACGCGGGGACTAGGGAGACCCAGTACTTC
few	TRBJ2-7	TRBV5-1	TRBD1	CASSGTGATYEQYF	TGCGCCAGCAGCGGGACAGGGGCAACCTACGAGCAGTACTTC
once	TRBJ1-3	TRBV9	TRBD1	CASSVEHGTGGNTIYF	TGTGCCAGCAGCGTAGAACACGGGACAGGAGGAAACACCATATATTTT
NA	TRBJ2-2	TRBV27	NA	CASTSTGYTGELFF	TGTGCCAGCACATCTACAGGGTACACCGGGGAGCTGTTTTTT
NA	TRBJ2-1	TRBV20-1	NA	CSARGLTEQFF	TGCAGTGCTCGTGGACTAACTGAGCAGTTCTTC
NA	TRBJ2-5	TRBV5-1	TRBD1	CASSLEGQGAGKTQYF	TGCGCCAGCAGCTTGGAGGGACAGGGGGCGGGAAAGACCCAGTACTTC
NA	TRBJ2-7	TRBV20-1	TRBD1	CSARDTSSAGGEQYF	TGCAGTGCTAGAGATACCTCCTCCGCAGGGGGCGAGCAGTACTTC
NA	TRBJ1-4	TRBV25-1	NA	CASSQGPSATNEELFF	TGTGCCAGCAGTCAGGGACCCTCCGCAACTAATGAAGAACTGTTTTTT
NA	TRBJ2-3	TRBV7-2	TRBD2	CASSPRPGLAGSSTDTQYF	TGTGCCAGCAGCCCGCGACCGGGACTAGCGGGGAGTAGCACAGATACGCAGTATTTT
NA	TRBJ1-4	TRBV20-1	NA	CSARGRDNEKLFF	TGCAGTGCTAGGGGAAGGGATAATGAAAAACTGTTTTTT
NA	TRBJ2-7	TRBV29-1	NA	CSVYNGQSYEQYF	TGCAGCGTCTATAATGGGCAAAGCTACGAGCAGTACTTC
NA	TRBJ1-4	TRBV5-1	NA	CASSPKTDEYEKLFF	TGCGCCAGCAGCCCTAAGACGGACGAATACGAAAAACTGTTTTTT
many	TRBJ2-7	TRBV6-6	TRBD2	CASTAGAHTYEQYF	TGTGCCAGCACAGCGGGGGCCCACACCTACGAGCAGTACTTC
NA	TRBJ2-3	TRBV4-3	NA	CASSPKGHFSTDTQYF	TGCGCCAGCAGCCCCAAGGGACACTTTAGCACAGATACGCAGTATTTT
NA	TRBJ1-2	TRBV25-1	NA	CASRYREDGYTF	TGTGCCAGCAGATACAGGGAGGACGGCTACACCTTC
NA	TRBJ1-2	TRBV7-9	NA	CASSLDFWLLYGYTF	TGTGCCAGCAGCTTAGATTTTTGGCTGCTCTATGGCTACACCTTC
NA	TRBJ2-2	TRBV9	NA	CASSVGRENTGELFF	TGTGCCAGCAGCGTAGGGCGGGAGAACACCGGGGAGCTGTTTTTT
NA	TRBJ1-1	TRBV20-1	TRBD1	CSARPPTGVNTEAFF	TGCAGTGCTAGGCCCCCGACAGGGGTGAACACTGAAGCTTTCTTT
few	TRBJ2-7	TRBV29-1	NA	CSVEASGTPYEQYF	TGCAGCGTTGAAGCCTCGGGGACCCCCTACGAGCAGTACTTC
NA	TRBJ2-4	TRBV7-9	TRBD1	CTSSLGGDRVAKNIQYF	TGTACCAGCAGCTTAGGAGGGGACAGGGTCGCCAAAAACATTCAGTACTTC
once	TRBJ2-1	TRBV9	TRBD1	CASSARTGDNNEQFF	TGTGCCAGCAGCGCGAGGACAGGGGACAACAATGAGCAGTTCTTC
NA	TRBJ2-1	TRBV9	TRBD2	CASSVAAGGPAYNEQFF	TGTGCCAGCAGCGTAGCAGCGGGGGGGCCTGCCTACAATGAGCAGTTCTTC
few	TRBJ2-7	TRBV10-2	NA	CASSPALRGHEQYF	TGCGCCAGCAGTCCAGCTCTCAGGGGACACGAGCAGTACTTC
few	TRBJ2-7	TRBV7-2	NA	CASSFLGAGWVDEQYF	TGTGCCAGCAGCTTTCTGGGTGCAGGGTGGGTCGACGAGCAGTACTTC
NA	TRBJ2-1	TRBV5-1	TRBD2	CASNTGLAGSELFF	TGCGCCAGCAACACGGGACTAGCGGGTTCGGAGTTGTTCTTC
NA	TRBJ2-5	TRBV20-1	TRBD2	CSARRLAGVHQETQYF	TGCAGTGCTAGACGGCTAGCGGGGGTCCACCAAGAGACCCAGTACTTC
NA	TRBJ2-5	TRBV27	NA	CASSLGARQYF	TGTGCCAGCAGTTTGGGCGCCCGACAGTACTTC
few	TRBJ2-1	TRBV25-1	TRBD2	CASSDPGLAGDEQFF	TGTGCCAGCAGTGATCCGGGACTAGCGGGAGATGAGCAGTTCTTC